This TCR beta chain appears in the sequencing data of a study of T-cell reconstitution after alpha-beta-depleted transplantation in children. Study outcomes and limitations: Certain patients had high TCRbeta diversity at day 60, and it came from recipient T cells and thymic progenitors that survived. Several hundred expanded graft clones reportedly gave rise to the alpha-beta T cells present about two months after transplant.

Library preparation (for TCRbeta) was performed with unique molecular identifiers. TCRdb reprocessed the PCR reads with MiXCR, giving one entry per CDR3 protein. The sample has 580,000 or so distinct CDR3 sequences, 20% to 25% seen once. As to this clonotype: The antigen remains unidentified.

The CDR3 length is 18 residues. Trimming cost V 0 bases and J 2 bases; bases outside gene matches: 5. Germline values: CDR1 PRHDT, CDR2 FYEKMQ (reference sequence). The source is a boy in the first two years of life who had a stem cell transplant for acute myeloid leukemia, so the T cells may come from the graft donor. The chain combines TRBV13 with TRBJ2-2; 11 positions agree with TRBD2. The source material was PBMCs, mostly from graft donor cells, sampled 360 days after TCRalphabeta/CD19-depleted stem cell transplant. The CDR3 nucleotides are TGTGCCAGCAGCTTAGGCCAAGGGACTAGCGGCAACACCGGGGAGCTGTTTTTT. As protein: CASSLGQGTSGNTGELFF.